The clone carrying this TCR beta chain appeared a single time. These data are taken from a study of OX40 agonist ivuxolimab in advanced cancers. The V gene's germline CDR1 is LNHDA and CDR2 SQIVND (reference sequence). The CDR3 is made up of 16 amino acids. Between the trimmed V and J ends, which lost 0 bases and 7 bases, there was a span of 19 bases. Assay used: immunoSEQ multiplex PCR; TCRdb lists only in-frame clones, some missing. The table shows about 82,000 clones, with roughly 92% occurring only once. The sequences come from CD4+ or CD8+ T cells sorted from blood, collected in a trial of the OX40 agonist ivuxolimab. The receptor's source is an adult with an advanced solid tumor such as melanoma, head and neck, liver or kidney cancer. This sequence joins TRBV19 and TRBJ2-7; possible D gene TRBD1, 6 bases. As DNA, the CDR3 is TGTGCCAGTAGTATAGATACTGGGACACCTGTTTTTGAGCAGTACTTC. Encoded protein: CASSIDTGTPVFEQYF.